What follows is one T cell receptor beta chain and its context. This CDR3 is 18 amino acids long. The V gene end was trimmed by 1 base and the J gene end by 0 bases; junction bases not matched to a gene: 7. Germline CDR1 reads SGHDT; CDR2 reads YYEEEE. The sample belongs to a study of blood T cell repertoires in COVID-19. Study-wide background: Samples representing acute and convalescent COVID-19 were sourced from the United States, Italy and Spain. The analysed material was cDNA or gDNA that came from T cells, B-cell-depleted T cells, or PBMCs.

Authors' methods: Using reference gene primer amplification, nucleated cell counts were estimated. Sequencing used immunoSEQ multiplex PCR; TCRdb keeps in-frame clones, though not all of them. V and J calls and clone size are as listed in that table; D and trimming were resolved from the DNA. The table includes 150,000 to 200,000 clones, about 89% detected once. The sequenced material came from peripheral blood. The V and J genes are TRBV5-6 and TRBJ1-4; 9 bases align to TRBD1. This clonotype was sampled from a man aged 35 to 55 with active or convalescent COVID-19. Written as DNA, the CDR3 is TGTGCCAGCAGCTTGCGGGACAGGGCACTTTCAACTAATGAAAAACTGTTTTTT. It is translated as CASSLRDRALSTNEKLFF.